This entry features one T cell receptor beta chain sequence. The antigen remains undetermined. These data belong to a study of cytomegalovirus exposure and HLA in healthy donors. Overall study: The platform used for the 120 validation repertoires matched that of the roughly 700 first-cohort repertoires, a later analysis reported.

General study results and limits: Specificity of three CMV-associated chains for CMV antigens was verified in vitro. The study flagged 150 to 200 TCR beta chains as cytomegalovirus-associated.

Assay: immunoSEQ multiplex PCR; the TCRdb copy retains only in-frame clones and omits some. The data hold about 220,000 clones, with almost 90% observed a single time. The V and J ends lost 3 bases and 0 bases, in that order; junction bases with no gene match: 10. The CDR3 contains 17 residues. CDR1 and CDR2 (germline): SGHRS, YFSETQ. From the 120-subject validation cohort, which was separate from the approximately 670-subject first cohort, the donors were drawn. The chain joins TRBV5-1 to TRBJ2-3; 7 nucleotides agree with TRBD2. Sequencing was carried out using PBMCs. This clonotype was obtained from a woman aged 18-29 years in good health and CMV-seronegative. The CDR3 coding sequence is TGCGCCAGCAGCTCGGGGCCCAGCGGGACTAGCACAGATACGCAGTATTTT. Translated, it gives CASSSGPSGTSTDTQYF.